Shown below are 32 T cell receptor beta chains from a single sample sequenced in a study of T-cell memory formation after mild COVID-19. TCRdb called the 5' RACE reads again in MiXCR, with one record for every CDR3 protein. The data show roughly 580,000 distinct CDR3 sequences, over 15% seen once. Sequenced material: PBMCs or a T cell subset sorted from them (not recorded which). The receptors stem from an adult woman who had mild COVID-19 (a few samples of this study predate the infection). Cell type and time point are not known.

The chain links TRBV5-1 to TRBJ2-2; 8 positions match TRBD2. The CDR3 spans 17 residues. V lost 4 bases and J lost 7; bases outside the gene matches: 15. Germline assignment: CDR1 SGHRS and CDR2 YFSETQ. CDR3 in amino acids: CASSRAVSGRPGGELFF. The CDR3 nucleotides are TGCGCCAGCAGCCGGGCGGTGAGCGGGAGACCTGGCGGGGAGCTGTTTTTT.

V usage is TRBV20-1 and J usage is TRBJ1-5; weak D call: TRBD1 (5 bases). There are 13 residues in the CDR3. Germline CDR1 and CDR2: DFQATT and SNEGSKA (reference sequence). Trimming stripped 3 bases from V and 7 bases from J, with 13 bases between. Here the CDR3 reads CSASAGGVQPQHF. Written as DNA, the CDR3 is TGCAGTGCTAGTGCTGGGGGGGTCCAGCCCCAGCATTTT.

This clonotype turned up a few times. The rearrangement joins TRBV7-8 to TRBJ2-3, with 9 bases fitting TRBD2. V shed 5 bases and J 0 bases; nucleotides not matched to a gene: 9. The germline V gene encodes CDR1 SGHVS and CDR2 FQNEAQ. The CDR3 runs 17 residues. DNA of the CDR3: TGTGCCAGCAGCGCCCAAACTAGCGGGTTTAGCACAGATACGCAGTATTTT. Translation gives CASSAQTSGFSTDTQYF. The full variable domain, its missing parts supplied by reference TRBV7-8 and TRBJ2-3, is GAGVSQSPRYKVAKRGQDVALRCDPISGHVSLFWYQQALGQGPEFLTYFQNEAQLDKSGLPSDRFFAERPEGSVSTLKIQRTQQEDSAVYLCASSAQTSGFSTDTQYFGPGTRLTVL.

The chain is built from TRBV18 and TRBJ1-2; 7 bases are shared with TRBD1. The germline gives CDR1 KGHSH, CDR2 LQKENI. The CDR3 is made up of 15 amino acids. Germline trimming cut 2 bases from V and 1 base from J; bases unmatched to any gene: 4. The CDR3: CASSPSTGNNYGYTF. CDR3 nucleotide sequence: TGTGCCAGCTCACCATCGACAGGGAATAACTATGGCTACACCTTC.

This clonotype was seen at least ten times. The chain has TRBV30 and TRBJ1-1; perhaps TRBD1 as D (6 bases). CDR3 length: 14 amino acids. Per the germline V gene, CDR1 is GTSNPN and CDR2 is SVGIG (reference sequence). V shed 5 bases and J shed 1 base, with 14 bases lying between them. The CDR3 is CAWEEGHTNTEAFF. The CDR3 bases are TGTGCCTGGGAGGAGGGACACACGAACACTGAAGCTTTCTTT.

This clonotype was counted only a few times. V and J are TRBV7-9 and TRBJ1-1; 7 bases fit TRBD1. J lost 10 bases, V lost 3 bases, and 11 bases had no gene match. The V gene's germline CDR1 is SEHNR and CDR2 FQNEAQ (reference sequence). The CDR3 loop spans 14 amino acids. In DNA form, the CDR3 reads TGTGCCAGCAGCTTCGGACAGGCCGGGCTAAGAGCTTTCTTT. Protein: CASSFGQAGLRAFF.

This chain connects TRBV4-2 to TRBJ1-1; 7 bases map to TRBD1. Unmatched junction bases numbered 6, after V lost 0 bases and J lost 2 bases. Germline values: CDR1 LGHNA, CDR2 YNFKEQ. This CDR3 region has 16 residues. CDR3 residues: CASSQERGQPNTEAFF. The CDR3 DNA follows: TGTGCCAGCAGCCAAGAGAGGGGACAGCCTAACACTGAAGCTTTCTTT.

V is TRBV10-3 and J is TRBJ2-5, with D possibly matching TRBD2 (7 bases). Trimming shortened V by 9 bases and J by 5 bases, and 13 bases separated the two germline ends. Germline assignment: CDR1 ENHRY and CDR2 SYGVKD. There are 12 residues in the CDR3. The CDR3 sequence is CAIAGAGETQYF. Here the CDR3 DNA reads TGTGCCATTGCGGGGGCCGGGGAGACCCAGTACTTC.

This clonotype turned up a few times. DNA for the CDR3: TGCGCCAGCAGCCAGACAGAGACTAGCACAGATACGCAGTATTTT. Translated, it gives CASSQTETSTDTQYF. The chain recombines TRBV4-1 with TRBJ2-3; D might be TRBD1 (5 bases). The germline gives CDR1 MGHRA, CDR2 YSYEKL. This CDR3 region has 15 residues. V lost 3 bases and J lost 0, with 10 bases in between.

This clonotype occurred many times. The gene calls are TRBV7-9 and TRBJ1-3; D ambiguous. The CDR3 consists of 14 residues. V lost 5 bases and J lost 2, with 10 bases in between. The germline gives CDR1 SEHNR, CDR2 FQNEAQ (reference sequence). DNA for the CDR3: TGTGCCAGCAGCCGCGGAGGAACTGGAAACACCATATATTTT. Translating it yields CASSRGGTGNTIYF.

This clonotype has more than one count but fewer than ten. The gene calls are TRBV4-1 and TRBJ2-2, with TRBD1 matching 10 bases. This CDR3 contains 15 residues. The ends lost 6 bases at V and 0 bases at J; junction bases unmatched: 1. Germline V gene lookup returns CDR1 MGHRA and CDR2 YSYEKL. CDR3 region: CASSGTGANTGELFF. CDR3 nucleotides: TGCGCCAGCAGTGGGACAGGGGCGAACACCGGGGAGCTGTTTTTT.

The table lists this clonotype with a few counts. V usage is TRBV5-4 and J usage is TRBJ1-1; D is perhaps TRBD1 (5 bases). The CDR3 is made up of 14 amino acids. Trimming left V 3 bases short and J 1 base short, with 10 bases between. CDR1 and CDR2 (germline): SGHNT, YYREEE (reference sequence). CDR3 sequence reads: CASSSRTTNTEAFF. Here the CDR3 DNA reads TGTGCCAGCAGCTCGAGGACAACGAACACTGAAGCTTTCTTT.

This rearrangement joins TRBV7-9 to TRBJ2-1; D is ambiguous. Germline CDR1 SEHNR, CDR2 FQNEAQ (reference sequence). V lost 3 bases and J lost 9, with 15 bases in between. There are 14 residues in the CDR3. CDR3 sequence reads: CASSFPGRPAEQFF. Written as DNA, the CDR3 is TGTGCCAGCAGCTTCCCCGGGCGGCCGGCTGAGCAGTTCTTC.

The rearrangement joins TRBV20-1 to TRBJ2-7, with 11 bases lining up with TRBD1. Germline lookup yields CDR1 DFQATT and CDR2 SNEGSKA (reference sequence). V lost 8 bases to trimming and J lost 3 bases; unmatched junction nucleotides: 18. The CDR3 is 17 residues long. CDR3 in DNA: TGCAGTCTCTGCCCCGGACAGGGGGCGCAAATGGGCTACGAGCAGTACTTC. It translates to CSLCPGQGAQMGYEQYF.

DNA for the CDR3: TGTGCCAGCAGTTTTTCCGGGGACGCAAGCGGCTACACCTTC. Residues: CASSFSGDASGYTF. The J gene is TRBJ1-2, the V gene TRBV6-5; possibly TRBD1 for D (5 bases). This CDR3 spans 14 amino acids. Germline-derived CDR1 and CDR2 are MNHEY and SVGAGI. Trimming pared 4 bases from V and 8 bases from J, leaving 17 bases between.

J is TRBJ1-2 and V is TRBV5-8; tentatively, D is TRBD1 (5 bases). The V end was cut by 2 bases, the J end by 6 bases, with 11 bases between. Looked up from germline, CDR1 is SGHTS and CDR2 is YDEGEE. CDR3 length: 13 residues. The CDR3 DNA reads TGTGCCAGCAGCTTTTCGGGGGTTGATGGCTACACCTTC. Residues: CASSFSGVDGYTF.

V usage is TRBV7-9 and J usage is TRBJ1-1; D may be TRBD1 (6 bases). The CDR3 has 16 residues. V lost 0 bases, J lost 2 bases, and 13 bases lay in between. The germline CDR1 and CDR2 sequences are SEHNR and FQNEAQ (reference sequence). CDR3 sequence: CASSLADGGANTEAFF. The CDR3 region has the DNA TGTGCCAGCAGCTTAGCCGACGGGGGGGCCAACACTGAAGCTTTCTTT.

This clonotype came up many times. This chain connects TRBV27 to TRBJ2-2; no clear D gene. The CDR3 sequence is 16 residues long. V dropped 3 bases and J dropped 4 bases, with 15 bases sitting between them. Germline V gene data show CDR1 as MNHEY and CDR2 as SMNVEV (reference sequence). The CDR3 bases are TGTGCCAGCAGTTTTCTGGGGTCGTGGGGCACCGGGGAGCTGTTTTTT. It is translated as CASSFLGSWGTGELFF.

The CDR3 loop reads CASSPGTAAGGETQYF. The CDR3 DNA reads as TGTGCCAGCAGCCCGGGGACGGCAGCGGGGGGAGAGACCCAGTACTTC. The chain couples TRBV5-5 to TRBJ2-5; 9 bases match TRBD2. The CDR3 sequence is 16 residues long. Trimming at V came to 4 bases and at J to 4 bases, leaving 11 bases not matched to a gene. Looked up from germline, CDR1 is SGHKS and CDR2 is YYEKEE (reference sequence). The variable domain in full, completed from reference TRBV5-5 and TRBJ2-5, reads DAGVTQSPTHLIKTRGQQVTLRCSPISGHKSVSWYQQVLGQGPQFIFQYYEKEERGRGNFPDRFSARQFPNYSSELNVNALLLGDSALYLCASSPGTAAGGETQYFGPGTRLLVL.

The CDR3, as DNA: TGTGCCAGCAGCTTAACCGGGATCACCGGGGAGCTGTTTTTT. Translating it yields CASSLTGITGELFF. The chain employs TRBV7-2 and TRBJ2-2, with D perhaps TRBD2 (5 bases). The germline V gene encodes CDR1 SGHTA and CDR2 FQGNSA. The CDR3 spans 14 residues. V dropped 2 bases and J dropped 4 bases, with 8 bases sitting between them.

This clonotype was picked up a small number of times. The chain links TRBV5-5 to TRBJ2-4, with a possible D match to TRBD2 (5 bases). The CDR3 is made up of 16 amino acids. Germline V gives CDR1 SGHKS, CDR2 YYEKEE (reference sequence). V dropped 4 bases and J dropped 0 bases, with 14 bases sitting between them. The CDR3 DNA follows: TGTGCCAGCAGCCCGGATGGAGGTTTAGCCAAAAACATTCAGTACTTC. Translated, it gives CASSPDGGLAKNIQYF.

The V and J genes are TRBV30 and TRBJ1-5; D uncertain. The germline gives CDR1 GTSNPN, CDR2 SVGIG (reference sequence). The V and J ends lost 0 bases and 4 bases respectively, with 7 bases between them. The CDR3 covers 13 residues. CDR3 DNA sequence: TGTGCCTGGAGTGTCGCCCCGAATCAGCCCCAGCATTTT. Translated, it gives CAWSVAPNQPQHF.

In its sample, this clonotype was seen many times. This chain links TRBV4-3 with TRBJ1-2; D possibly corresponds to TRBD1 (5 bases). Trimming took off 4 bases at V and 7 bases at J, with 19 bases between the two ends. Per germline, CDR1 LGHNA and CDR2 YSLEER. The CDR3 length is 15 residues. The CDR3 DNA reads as TGCGCCAGCAGCCCCGAGACTCGCCAGGGTGGTGGCTACACCTTC. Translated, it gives CASSPETRQGGGYTF.

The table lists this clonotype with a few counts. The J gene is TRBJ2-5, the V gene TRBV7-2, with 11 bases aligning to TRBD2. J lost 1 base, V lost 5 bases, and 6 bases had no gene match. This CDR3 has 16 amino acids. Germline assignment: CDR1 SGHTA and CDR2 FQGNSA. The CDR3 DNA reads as TGTGCCAGCAGCCTGTTAGCGGGGGGGTCCCAAGAGACCCAGTACTTC. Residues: CASSLLAGGSQETQYF.

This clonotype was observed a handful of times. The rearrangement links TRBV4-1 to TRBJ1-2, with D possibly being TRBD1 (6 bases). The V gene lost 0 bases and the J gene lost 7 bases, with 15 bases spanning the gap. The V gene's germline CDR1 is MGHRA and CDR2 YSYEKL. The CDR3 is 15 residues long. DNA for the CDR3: TGCGCCAGCAGCCAAGAAGGCCAGGGGAGAGGTGGCTACACCTTC. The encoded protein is CASSQEGQGRGGYTF.

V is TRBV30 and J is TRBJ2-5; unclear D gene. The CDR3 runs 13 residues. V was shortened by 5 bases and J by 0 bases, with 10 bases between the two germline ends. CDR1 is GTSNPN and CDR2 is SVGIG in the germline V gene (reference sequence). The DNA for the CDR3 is TGTGCCTGGGGTGGGGTAAACCAAGAGACCCAGTACTTC. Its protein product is CAWGGVNQETQYF.

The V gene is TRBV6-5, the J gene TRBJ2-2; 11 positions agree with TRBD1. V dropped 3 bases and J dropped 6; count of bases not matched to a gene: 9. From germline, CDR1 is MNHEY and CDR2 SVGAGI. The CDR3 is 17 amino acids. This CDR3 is CASSYSRTGGAAGELFF. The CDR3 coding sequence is TGTGCCAGCAGTTATTCCCGGACAGGGGGCGCAGCCGGGGAGCTGTTTTTT.

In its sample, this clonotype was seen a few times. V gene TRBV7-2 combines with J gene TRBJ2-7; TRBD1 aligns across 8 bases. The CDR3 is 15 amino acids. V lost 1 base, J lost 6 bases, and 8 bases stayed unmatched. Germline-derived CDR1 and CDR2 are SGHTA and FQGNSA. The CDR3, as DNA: TGTGCCAGCAGCTTAGATACCGGACAGGGTCGCGAGCAGTACTTC. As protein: CASSLDTGQGREQYF.

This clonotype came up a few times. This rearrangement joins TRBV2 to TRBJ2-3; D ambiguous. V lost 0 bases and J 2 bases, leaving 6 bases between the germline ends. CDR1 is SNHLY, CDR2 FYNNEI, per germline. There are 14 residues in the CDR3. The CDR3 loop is CASSEALHTDTQYF. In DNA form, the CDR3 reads TGTGCCAGCAGTGAAGCGCTTCACACAGATACGCAGTATTTT. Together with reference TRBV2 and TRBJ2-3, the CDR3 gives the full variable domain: EPEVTQTPSHQVTQMGQEVILRCVPISNHLYFYWYRQILGQKVEFLVSFYNNEISEKSEIFDDQFSVERPDGSNFTLKIRSTKLEDSAMYFCASSEALHTDTQYFGPGTRLTVL.

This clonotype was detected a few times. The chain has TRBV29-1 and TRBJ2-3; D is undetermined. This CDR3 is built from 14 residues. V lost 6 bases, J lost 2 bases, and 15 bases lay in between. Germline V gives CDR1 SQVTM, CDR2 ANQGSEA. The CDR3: CSVFGGPNTDTQYF. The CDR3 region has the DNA TGCAGCGTCTTCGGTGGGCCGAACACAGATACGCAGTATTTT.

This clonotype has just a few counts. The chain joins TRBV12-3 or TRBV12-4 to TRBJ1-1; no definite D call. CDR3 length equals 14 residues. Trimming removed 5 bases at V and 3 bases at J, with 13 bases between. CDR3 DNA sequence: TGTGCCAGCAGTCGAAACGGTGGAGACACTGAAGCTTTCTTT. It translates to CASSRNGGDTEAFF.

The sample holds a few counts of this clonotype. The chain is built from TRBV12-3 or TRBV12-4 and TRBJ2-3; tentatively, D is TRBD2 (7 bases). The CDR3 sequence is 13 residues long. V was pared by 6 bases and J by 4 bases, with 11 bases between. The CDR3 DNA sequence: TGTGCCAGCAGCCCGGGGGGCCCAGATACGCAGTATTTT. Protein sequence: CASSPGGPDTQYF.